Listed below are T cell receptor beta chains from one sample, sequenced in a study of blood T cells in healthy people across ages. TCRdb reprocessed the 5' RACE reads via MiXCR and lists one record per CDR3 protein. The data hold about 780,000 distinct CDR3 sequences, with about half observed a single time. The sequenced material came from blood. All receptors derive from a man at least 80 years old in good health. Both conserved end residues are part of each CDR3. The order of the fields is V gene, J gene, D gene, clone size, CDR3 length, CDR3 DNA, CDR3 protein. The D gene is left open where the match is weak. Some rows have no size entry. The others give once, few or many, or a class for an expanded clone.

V gene: TRBV29-1; J gene: TRBJ2-7; D gene: .; clone size: few; CDR3 length: 12; CDR3 DNA: TGCAGCGTTGAAACGGGGGTCAATGAGCAGTACTTC; CDR3 protein: CSVETGVNEQYF
V gene: TRBV6-2/TRBV6-3; J gene: TRBJ2-3; D gene: .; clone size: few; CDR3 length: 19; CDR3 DNA: TGTGCCAGCAGTTACTCCTCACACAGGCAGGCGCCATTCACAGATACGCAGTATTTT; CDR3 protein: CASSYSSHRQAPFTDTQYF
V gene: TRBV12-3/TRBV12-4; J gene: TRBJ2-3; D gene: .; clone size: .; CDR3 length: 15; CDR3 DNA: TGTGCCAGCAGTCCAGGAAGAGCGGACGCAGATACGCAGTATTTT; CDR3 protein: CASSPGRADADTQYF
V gene: TRBV27; J gene: TRBJ2-3; D gene: .; clone size: .; CDR3 length: 15; CDR3 DNA: TGTGCCAGCAGTTTACGGCTAGTCCCCACAGATACGCAGTATTTT; CDR3 protein: CASSLRLVPTDTQYF
V gene: TRBV20-1; J gene: TRBJ2-5; D gene: TRBD2; clone size: .; CDR3 length: 14; CDR3 DNA: TGCAGTGCCCATCGCGGGACTAACGAAGAGACCCAGTACTTC; CDR3 protein: CSAHRGTNEETQYF
V gene: TRBV12-3/TRBV12-4; J gene: TRBJ2-3; D gene: TRBD2; clone size: .; CDR3 length: 16; CDR3 DNA: TGTGCCAGCACCCTCTGGACTAGAGGTAGCGCAGATACGCAGTATTTT; CDR3 protein: CASTLWTRGSADTQYF
V gene: TRBV27; J gene: TRBJ2-5; D gene: .; clone size: many; CDR3 length: 13; CDR3 DNA: TGTGCCAGCGGAAGGACTACCTACGTGGAGCAGTACTTC; CDR3 protein: CASGRTTYVEQYF
V gene: TRBV5-5; J gene: TRBJ2-7; D gene: TRBD1; clone size: .; CDR3 length: 14; CDR3 DNA: TGTGCCAGCAGCCTGACAGGGATGGGTGGCGAGCAGTACTTC; CDR3 protein: CASSLTGMGGEQYF
V gene: TRBV7-6; J gene: TRBJ1-2; D gene: TRBD1; clone size: few; CDR3 length: 13; CDR3 DNA: TGTGCCAGCAGCTTACCAGGGGGGCTGCGCTACACCTTC; CDR3 protein: CASSLPGGLRYTF
V gene: TRBV12-3/TRBV12-4; J gene: TRBJ2-2; D gene: .; clone size: .; CDR3 length: 15; CDR3 DNA: TGTGCCAGCAGTTTGGGCCCTACGAACACCGGGGAGCTGTTTTTT; CDR3 protein: CASSLGPTNTGELFF
V gene: TRBV7-9; J gene: TRBJ1-2; D gene: TRBD1; clone size: many; CDR3 length: 13; CDR3 DNA: TGTGCCAGCAGCTTAGTAGGGGGCGATGGCTACACCTTC; CDR3 protein: CASSLVGGDGYTF
V gene: TRBV24-1; J gene: TRBJ2-1; D gene: .; clone size: .; CDR3 length: 15; CDR3 DNA: TGTGCCACCAGTGATTTGTGGGCAGGGCGGAATGAGCAGTTCTTC; CDR3 protein: CATSDLWAGRNEQFF
V gene: TRBV4-2; J gene: TRBJ2-5; D gene: TRBD2; clone size: many; CDR3 length: 15; CDR3 DNA: TGTGCCAGCAGCCAACACCTAGCGGATGGAGAGACCCAGTACTTC; CDR3 protein: CASSQHLADGETQYF
V gene: TRBV7-8; J gene: TRBJ2-1; D gene: .; clone size: many; CDR3 length: 16; CDR3 DNA: TGTGCCAGCAGCTTAGAGCTTAGCCCGTTGGGCGATGAGCAGTTCTTC; CDR3 protein: CASSLELSPLGDEQFF
V gene: TRBV29-1; J gene: TRBJ1-2; D gene: TRBD1; clone size: .; CDR3 length: 12; CDR3 DNA: TGCAGCGTTGAAGATCGGACAGGTGGCTACACCTTC; CDR3 protein: CSVEDRTGGYTF
V gene: TRBV10-3; J gene: TRBJ2-3; D gene: TRBD2; clone size: .; CDR3 length: 13; CDR3 DNA: TGTGCCATCGGGGGCGGGAGGACAGATACGCAGTATTTT; CDR3 protein: CAIGGGRTDTQYF
V gene: TRBV20-1; J gene: TRBJ2-5; D gene: .; clone size: .; CDR3 length: 14; CDR3 DNA: TGCAGTGCTAGAGAGAGGACGGGGGAAGAGACCCAGTACTTC; CDR3 protein: CSARERTGEETQYF
V gene: TRBV2; J gene: TRBJ2-7; D gene: .; clone size: few; CDR3 length: 14; CDR3 DNA: TGTGCCAGCAGTGAGGTCGGGGACCGATACGAGCAGTACTTC; CDR3 protein: CASSEVGDRYEQYF
V gene: TRBV20-1; J gene: TRBJ2-3; D gene: TRBD2; clone size: .; CDR3 length: 14; CDR3 DNA: TGCAGTGCTACGGACTCAGCGGGGTCAGATACGCAGTATTTT; CDR3 protein: CSATDSAGSDTQYF
V gene: TRBV20-1; J gene: TRBJ2-3; D gene: .; clone size: .; CDR3 length: 14; CDR3 DNA: TGCAGTGCCCCAGATATTCGACGCACAGATACGCAGTATTTT; CDR3 protein: CSAPDIRRTDTQYF
V gene: TRBV12-3/TRBV12-4; J gene: TRBJ1-6; D gene: .; clone size: few; CDR3 length: 16; CDR3 DNA: TGTGCCAGCAGTTTTGACGTTAACTCCTATAATTCACCCCTCCACTTT; CDR3 protein: CASSFDVNSYNSPLHF
V gene: TRBV3-1; J gene: TRBJ2-7; D gene: .; clone size: .; CDR3 length: 14; CDR3 DNA: TGTGCCAGCAGCCAAGATAGGCAGCCCTGCGAGCAGTACTTC; CDR3 protein: CASSQDRQPCEQYF
V gene: TRBV5-1; J gene: TRBJ1-3; D gene: .; clone size: .; CDR3 length: 15; CDR3 DNA: TGCGCCAGCAGCTCTGGACCGCTAACTGGAAACACCATATATTTT; CDR3 protein: CASSSGPLTGNTIYF
V gene: TRBV7-2; J gene: TRBJ2-7; D gene: .; clone size: many; CDR3 length: 13; CDR3 DNA: TGTGCCAGCAGCCTGGGACGGGTCTACGAGCAGTACTTC; CDR3 protein: CASSLGRVYEQYF